Listed here are 11 T cell receptor beta chains from one sample, sequenced in a study of post-analysis software for immune sequencing data. Their target antigens are unknown. TCR beta cDNA libraries had unique molecular identifiers. TCRdb re-called the PCR reads through MiXCR, storing one row per CDR3 protein. Of about half a million distinct CDR3 sequences listed, roughly 45% are singletons. Whole-study results and caveats: Comparison of patients with controls showed 5 or 6 TRBV segments more frequent in patients, TRBV5-6, TRBV5-1 and TRBV20-1 among them.

Sequences were obtained from blood. The origin of the receptors is a girl aged 5-17 years with multiple sclerosis.

This chain links TRBV28 with TRBJ2-5; the D gene is possibly TRBD1 (8 bases). The J call is in doubt because the DNA end fits TRBJ2-7 better. Germline V gene lookup returns CDR1 MDHEN and CDR2 SYDVKM. The length of the CDR3 is 15 residues. The CDR3 sequence is CASSNNRGGFYEQYF. The CDR3 nucleotides are TGTGCCAGCAGTAACAACAGGGGGGGTTTCTACGAGCAGTACTTC.

The chain links TRBV25-1 to TRBJ2-5; the D is unclear. V lost 1 base and J lost 4, with 4 bases in between. The CDR3 is 12 amino acids. Germline V gene lookup returns CDR1 MGHDK and CDR2 SYGVNS. CDR3 amino acids: CASSEFTETQYF. CDR3 nucleotide sequence: TGTGCCAGCAGTGAATTCACAGAGACCCAGTACTTC.

The gene calls are TRBV7-8 and TRBJ1-2; D is ambiguous. V was clipped by 3 bases and J by 8 bases, with 13 bases between them. Germline CDR1 SGHVS, CDR2 FQNEAQ. This CDR3 region has 13 residues. CDR3 region: CASSFRSGFGYTF. The CDR3 bases are TGTGCCAGCAGCTTTCGATCGGGGTTCGGCTACACCTTC.

This clonotype has only a few counts. The chain has TRBV28 and TRBJ2-7, with a tentative D call TRBD2 (6 bases). Germline assignment: CDR1 MDHEN and CDR2 SYDVKM. The CDR3 contains 14 residues. Trimming stripped 6 bases from V and 7 bases from J, with 19 bases between. The CDR3 nucleotides are TGTGCCAGCAGGCTCTCGGGTGGGGGAGGAGAGCAGTACTTC. Its protein is CASRLSGGGGEQYF.

The chain joins TRBV6-5 to TRBJ2-5, with 8 bases that match TRBD1. The ends lost 10 bases at V and 5 bases at J; junction bases unmatched: 6. Germline V gene data show CDR1 as MNHEY and CDR2 as SVGAGI. The length of the CDR3 is 12 residues. CDR3 sequence reads: CATLRQGETQYF. CDR3 coding DNA: TGTGCCACCCTAAGACAGGGGGAGACCCAGTACTTC.

This clonotype has just a few counts. This chain links TRBV28 with TRBJ1-5, with no clear D. V was clipped by 1 base and J by 3 bases, with 10 bases between them. This CDR3 contains 15 residues. The germline CDR1 and CDR2 sequences are MDHEN and SYDVKM. The CDR3 coding sequence is TGTGCCAGCAGTTTATCATCCCGCTACAATCAGCCCCAGCATTTT. Translated, it gives CASSLSSRYNQPQHF.

This clonotype was detected a few times. J is TRBJ2-1 and V is TRBV29-1, with D perhaps matching TRBD2 (6 bases). V was trimmed by 3 bases and J by 7 bases, leaving 10 bases between them. The CDR3 is 12 amino acids. The germline gives CDR1 SQVTM, CDR2 ANQGSEA. CDR3: CSVEGGLNEQFF. As DNA, the CDR3 is TGCAGCGTTGAGGGGGGACTGAATGAGCAGTTCTTC.

This chain links TRBV12-3 or TRBV12-4 with TRBJ1-2, with 9 bases aligning to TRBD1. V lost 6 bases to trimming and J lost 8 bases; unmatched junction nucleotides: 10. This CDR3 has 14 amino acids. The CDR3 is CASSYKPGQGGYTF. The CDR3, as DNA: TGTGCCAGCAGCTATAAACCGGGACAGGGAGGCTACACCTTC.

The chain has TRBV9 and TRBJ2-1; the D gene is possibly TRBD1 (5 bases). Germline V gene data show CDR1 as SGDLS and CDR2 as YYNGEE. The CDR3 is 14 residues long. Trimming shortened V by 0 bases and J by 10 bases, and 14 bases separated the two germline ends. CDR3 bases: TGTGCCAGCAGCGTAGCTGACCAGGGTTGGGAGCAGTTCTTC. Its protein product is CASSVADQGWEQFF.

V is TRBV13 and J is TRBJ2-1; 14 bases are a match to TRBD2. CDR1 and CDR2 (germline): PRHDT, FYEKMQ (reference sequence). The CDR3 has 16 amino acids. V shed 5 bases and J 9 bases; nucleotides not matched to a gene: 9. The CDR3 nucleotides read TGTGCCAGCAGCGGCGGGACTAGCGGGAGCTTAGCTGAGCAGTTCTTC. Its protein product is CASSGGTSGSLAEQFF.

This clonotype was counted between two and nine times. The genes are TRBV11-1 and TRBJ2-1; no reliable D call. V was cut by 7 bases and J by 7 bases, with 11 bases left in between. Germline V lookup: CDR1 SGHAT, CDR2 FQDESV (reference sequence). The CDR3 is made up of 12 amino acids. The CDR3 protein is CASTEDRNEQFF. Here the CDR3 DNA reads TGTGCCAGCACCGAGGATCGGAATGAGCAGTTCTTC.